Sequencing of this T cell receptor beta chain was carried out in a study of blood T cell repertoires in COVID-19. Using immunoSEQ multiplex PCR, the repertoire was profiled, and TCRdb retains in-frame clones only, with some absent. Among 30,000 to 40,000 clones, roughly 88% were seen once, and the ten largest hold roughly 6.3%. This CDR3 spans 18 amino acids. Germline V gene data show CDR1 as SGHNT and CDR2 as YYREEE (reference sequence). Trimming cost V 4 bases and J 0 bases; bases outside gene matches: 4. The V and J genes are TRBV5-4 and TRBJ2-2; TRBD2 matches at 15 bases. The source of this sequence is a human donor in a cohort sampled during active COVID-19. The sample consisted of peripheral blood. In DNA, the CDR3 is TGTGCCAGCAGCGTGGGGACTAGCGGGGGGCCGAACACCGGGGAGCTGTTTTTT. It specifies CASSVGTSGGPNTGELFF.